This T cell receptor (beta chain) came from a study of cytomegalovirus exposure and HLA in healthy donors. Findings and limits, study-wide: Clonal expansion, a later analysis showed, was greater in HLA-associated TCR beta chains than in equally common others. TCR beta chain V- and J-gene trimming was linked, in a later analysis, to a missense variant in DCLRE1C.

The CDR3 has 14 residues. Looked up from germline, CDR1 is SGHVS and CDR2 is FNYEAQ. In its sample, this clone was seen once. What it binds is unknown. In the PCR, 60 Vbeta and 13 Jbeta primers were used. Produced via immunoSEQ multiplex PCR; TCRdb's table is partial and in-frame only. The sample has approximately 140,000 clones, around 83% seen once. This sequence joins TRBV7-6 and TRBJ2-5; 7 positions match TRBD1. Judging by the DNA end, TRBJ2-7 fits better; the J call may be wrong. The sequenced material came from PBMCs. This sequence originates from a man aged 40-50 years in good health and CMV-seropositive. The CDR3 sequence is CASGTGVYSYEQYF. The CDR3 DNA reads TGTGCCAGCGGCACAGGGGTATACTCCTACGAGCAGTACTTC.